This TCR beta chain was documented in a study of blood T cells in healthy people across ages. The germline V gene has CDR1 SNHLY and CDR2 FYNNEI. Trimming pared 6 bases from V and 4 bases from J, leaving 22 bases between. The CDR3 contains 16 residues. This clonotype was counted between two and nine times. Together with a sample-barcoded 5' primer, a J-beta primer mix was included in a second PCR lasting roughly 6 to 12 cycles. TCRdb re-called the 5' RACE reads through MiXCR, storing one row per CDR3 protein. The data contain roughly 1.5 million distinct CDR3 sequences, 42% of them singletons. The chain links TRBV2 to TRBJ2-7, with D uncertain. Material for sequencing was blood. This clonotype was sampled from a young woman in good health. As DNA, the CDR3 is TGTGCCAGCAGATACAAACAGCACCCAGATACTTACGAGCAGTACTTC. Its translation is CASRYKQHPDTYEQYF.